Below, 6 T cell receptor beta chains from the same sample are listed, as sequenced in a study of cytomegalovirus exposure and HLA in healthy donors. Amplification used 60 Vbeta primers and 13 Jbeta primers. Some clones are missing from TCRdb's copy, which holds only in-frame ones; the method was immunoSEQ multiplex PCR. The sample records some 120,000 clones, over 60% being singletons. The material sequenced was PBMCs. The receptors here all came from a woman in her thirties or forties in good health and CMV-seronegative.

This clone has a single count. V is TRBV7-9 and J is TRBJ1-4; D perhaps matches TRBD1 (5 bases). Germline V lookup: CDR1 SEHNR, CDR2 FQNEAQ (reference sequence). V was shortened by 5 bases and J by 0 bases, with 19 bases between the two germline ends. The CDR3 is made up of 18 amino acids. DNA of the CDR3: TGTGCCAGCAGCCCGCGTGGGGCGCACGAAGCAACTAATGAAAAACTGTTTTTT. This translates into CASSPRGAHEATNEKLFF.

The V and J genes are TRBV7-9 and TRBJ2-3; weak D call: TRBD1 (5 bases). V dropped 5 bases and J dropped 3 bases, with 21 bases sitting between them. The CDR3 contains 17 residues. Germline V CDR1 and CDR2: SEHNR, FQNEAQ (reference sequence). CDR3 in DNA: TGTGCCAGCAGCCGAAGGGGTGGGTTTGGTGGGACAGATACGCAGTATTTT. It codes for CASSRRGGFGGTDTQYF.

The CDR3 loop is CASSRLAGPVSYEQYF. The DNA of the CDR3 is TGTGCCAGCAGCCGACTAGCGGGGCCCGTCTCCTACGAGCAGTACTTC. V and J are TRBV6-6 and TRBJ2-7; 11 bases are a match to TRBD2. The CDR3 runs to 16 residues. Germline CDR1 MNHNY, CDR2 SVGAGI (reference sequence). V shed 6 bases, J shed 0 bases, and the junction held 7 bases outside the gene matches.

V and J are TRBV7-2 and TRBJ1-5; TRBD1 aligns across 7 bases. V lost 5 bases and J lost 5; bases outside the gene matches: 3. In germline, CDR1 is SGHTA, CDR2 FQGNSA. This CDR3 region has 13 residues. The CDR3 spells CASSEDRDQPQHF. As DNA, the CDR3 is TGTGCCAGCAGCGAAGACAGGGATCAGCCCCAGCATTTT.

The J gene is TRBJ1-6, the V gene TRBV7-8; D not certain. V was trimmed by 0 bases and J by 7 bases, leaving 16 bases between them. This CDR3 contains 17 residues. Germline loops: CDR1 SGHVS, CDR2 FQNEAQ. The CDR3 region has the DNA TGTGCCAGCAGCTTAGCCGACCCGGGGTTTTGGAATTCACCCCTCCACTTT. Its translation is CASSLADPGFWNSPLHF.

The CDR3 DNA is TGTGCCAGCAGCTTCCGTGGTAGAGGCACCGGGGAGCTGTTTTTT. This encodes CASSFRGRGTGELFF. The J gene is TRBJ2-2, the V gene TRBV7-2, with D unresolved. Germline V lookup: CDR1 SGHTA, CDR2 FQGNSA. This CDR3 region has 15 residues. Trimming removed 3 bases at V and 4 bases at J, with 12 bases between.